Below, one TCR beta chain is given with its context. Sequencing was performed with immunoSEQ multiplex PCR; in TCRdb, only in-frame clones are kept and a portion is missing. The sample has 2 million to 2.5 million clones, about 94% seen once. CD4+ cells yielded CD45RA+ naive and CD45RA-negative memory subsets. This sample was included in a study of shared clonotypes between healthy human individuals. Study-level information: The study enrolled a couple of women and a few men aged 18 to 49.

The germline V gene encodes CDR1 MNHNY and CDR2 SVGAGI (reference sequence). This CDR3 contains 15 residues. Trimming shortened V by 0 bases and J by 4 bases, and 12 bases separated the two germline ends. This TCR came from a young man in good health. Input material: naive CD4+ T cells sorted from blood. The subset here: CD45RA+ positively selected. This rearrangement joins TRBV6-6 to TRBJ1-2, with D possibly matching TRBD1 (6 bases). CDR3 coding DNA: TGTGCCAGCAGTTACTCTTCGGGGGGCGGCTATGGCTACACCTTC. It translates to CASSYSSGGGYGYTF.